The clone carrying this TCR beta chain was seen more than once but under ten times. As yet, its antigen is unknown. The data derive from a study of Graves' ophthalmopathy and Graves' hyperthyroidism. Among the hyperthyroidism patients, all were newly diagnosed, aged 18 to 65, with under 2 months' duration. The sequenced template was RNA, covering the TCR beta CDR3 region. First-round RT-PCR with HTBI primers preceded a second-round multiplex PCR. TCRdb reanalysed the multiplex PCR reads using MiXCR and keeps one entry per CDR3 protein. The table records some 350,000 distinct CDR3 sequences, roughly 17% of them present only once. Points from the study as a whole: A classifier, a 13-signature model, separated ophthalmopathy from stable hyperthyroidism with roughly 86% sensitivity and 75% to 82% specificity.

The V gene's germline CDR1 is MDHEN and CDR2 SYDVKM. V dropped 2 bases and J dropped 3; count of bases not matched to a gene: 8. This CDR3 comprises 19 residues. The chain employs TRBV28 and TRBJ2-3; 16 positions match TRBD2. This sequence originates from an adult woman with stable Graves' hyperthyroidism. The sample comprised peripheral blood. CDR3 loop: CASSLIAGTSGRGTDTQYF. The DNA of the CDR3 is TGTGCCAGCAGTTTAATCGCCGGGACTAGCGGGAGGGGAACAGATACGCAGTATTTT.